Given below is one T cell receptor (beta chain) in context. The CDR3 spans 15 residues. Per germline, CDR1 DFQATT and CDR2 SNEGSKA (reference sequence). V was pared by 3 bases and J by 6 bases, with 11 bases of the junction left unmatched. This sample stems from a study of blood T cells in healthy people across ages. Primers used in a second PCR of roughly 7 to 12 cycles were a sample-barcoded 5' primer and a J-beta primer mix. TCRdb recomputed calls from the 5' RACE reads with MiXCR, one row per CDR3 protein. The sample has 1.5 million or so distinct CDR3 sequences; 35% to 45% are singletons. Caucasian individuals from Russia who were healthy and aged about 6 to 90 acted as donors.

The gene calls are TRBV20-1 and TRBJ2-1, with 7 positions matching TRBD2. The source of this sequence is a woman between 18 and 29 years old in good health. Sequenced sample: blood. The CDR3 here is CSASLVAGGTNEQFF. DNA of the CDR3: TGCAGTGCTAGCCTAGTAGCGGGTGGGACCAATGAGCAGTTCTTC.